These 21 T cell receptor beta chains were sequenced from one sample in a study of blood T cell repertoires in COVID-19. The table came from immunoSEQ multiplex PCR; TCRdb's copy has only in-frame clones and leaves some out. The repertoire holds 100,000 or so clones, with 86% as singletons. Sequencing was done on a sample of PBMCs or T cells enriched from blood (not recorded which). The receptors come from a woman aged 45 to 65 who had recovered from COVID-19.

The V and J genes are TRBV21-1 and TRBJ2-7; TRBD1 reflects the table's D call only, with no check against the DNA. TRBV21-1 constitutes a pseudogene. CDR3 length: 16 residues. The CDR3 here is CASSTRTGGDSYEQYF. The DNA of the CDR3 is TGTGCCAGCAGCACCCGAACAGGGGGGGACTCCTACGAGCAGTACTTC.

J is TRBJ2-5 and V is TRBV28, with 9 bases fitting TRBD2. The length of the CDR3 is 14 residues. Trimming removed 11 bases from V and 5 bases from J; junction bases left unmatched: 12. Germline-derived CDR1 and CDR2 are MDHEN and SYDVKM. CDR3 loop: CAVQGGRARETQYF. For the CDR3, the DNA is TGTGCCGTACAAGGCGGGAGGGCCCGGGAGACCCAGTACTTC.

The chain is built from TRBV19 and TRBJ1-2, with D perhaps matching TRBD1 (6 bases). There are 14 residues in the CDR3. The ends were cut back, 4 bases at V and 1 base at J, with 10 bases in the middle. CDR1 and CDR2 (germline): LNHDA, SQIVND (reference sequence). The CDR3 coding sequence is TGTGCCAGTAGTACAGGGGTCGATAACTATGGCTACACCTTC. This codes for CASSTGVDNYGYTF.

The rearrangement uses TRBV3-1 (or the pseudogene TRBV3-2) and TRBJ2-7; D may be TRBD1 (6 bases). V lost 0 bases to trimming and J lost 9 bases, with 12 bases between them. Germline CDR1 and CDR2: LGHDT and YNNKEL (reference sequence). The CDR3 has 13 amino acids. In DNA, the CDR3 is TGTGCCAGCAGCCAAGACCGCAGGGGAGCGCAGTACTTC. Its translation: CASSQDRRGAQYF.

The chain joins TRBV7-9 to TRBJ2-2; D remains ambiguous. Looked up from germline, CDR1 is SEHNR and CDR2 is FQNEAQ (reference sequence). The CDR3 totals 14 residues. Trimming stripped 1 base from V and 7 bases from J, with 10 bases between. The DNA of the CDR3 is TGTGCCAGCAGCTTAGGTAGTGCTGACGGGGAGCTGTTTTTT. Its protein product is CASSLGSADGELFF.

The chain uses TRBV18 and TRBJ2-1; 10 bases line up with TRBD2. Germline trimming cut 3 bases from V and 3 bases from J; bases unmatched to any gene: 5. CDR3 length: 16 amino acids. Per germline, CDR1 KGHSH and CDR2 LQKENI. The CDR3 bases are TGTGCCAGCTCACCCCAAGCGGGAGGGCTCTACAATGAGCAGTTCTTC. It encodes CASSPQAGGLYNEQFF.

The CDR3 DNA follows: TGTGCCAGCAGCTTAGTATCGGGGAGCAATCAGCCCCAGCATTTT. Its translation is CASSLVSGSNQPQHF. The rearrangement uses TRBV7-2 and TRBJ1-5; D gene ambiguous. The CDR3 contains 15 residues. V shed 1 base and J shed 1 base, with 8 bases lying between them. Germline V lookup: CDR1 SGHTA, CDR2 FQGNSA. Full variable domain (outside the CDR3, taken from reference TRBV7-2 and TRBJ1-5): GAGVSQSPSNKVTEKGKDVELRCDPISGHTALYWYRQSLGQGLEFLIYFQGNSAPDKSGLPSDRFSAERTGGSVSTLTIQRTQQEDSAVYLCASSLVSGSNQPQHFGDGTRLSIL.

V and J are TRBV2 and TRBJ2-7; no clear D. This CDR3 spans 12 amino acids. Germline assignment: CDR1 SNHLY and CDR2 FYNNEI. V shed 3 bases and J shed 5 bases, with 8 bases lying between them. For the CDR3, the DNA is TGTGCCAGCAGTGATCTCCGGGACGAGCAGTACTTC. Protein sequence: CASSDLRDEQYF.

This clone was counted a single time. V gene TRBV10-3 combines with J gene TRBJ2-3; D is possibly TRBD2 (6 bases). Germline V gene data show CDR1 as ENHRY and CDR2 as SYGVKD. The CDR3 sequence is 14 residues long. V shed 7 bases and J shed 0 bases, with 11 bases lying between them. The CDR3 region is CAIKVAASTDTQYF. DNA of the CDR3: TGTGCCATCAAGGTAGCGGCTAGCACAGATACGCAGTATTTT.

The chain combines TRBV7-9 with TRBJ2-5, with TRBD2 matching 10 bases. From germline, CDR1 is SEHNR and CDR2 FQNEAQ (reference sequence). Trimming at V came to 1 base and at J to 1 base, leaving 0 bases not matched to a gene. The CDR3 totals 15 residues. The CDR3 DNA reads TGTGCCAGCAGCTTAGGGACTAGCGGCCAAGAGACCCAGTACTTC. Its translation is CASSLGTSGQETQYF. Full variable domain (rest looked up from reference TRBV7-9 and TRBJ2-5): DTGVSQNPRHKITKRGQNVTFRCDPISEHNRLYWYRQTLGQGPEFLTYFQNEAQLEKSRLLSDRFSAERPKGSFSTLEIQRTEQGDSAMYLCASSLGTSGQETQYFGPGTRLLVL.

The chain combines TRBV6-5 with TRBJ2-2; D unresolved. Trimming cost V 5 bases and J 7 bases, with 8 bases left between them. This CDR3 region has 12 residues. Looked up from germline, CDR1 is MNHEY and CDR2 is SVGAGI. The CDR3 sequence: CASSLAGGELFF. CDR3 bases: TGTGCCAGCAGTCTCGCCGGCGGGGAGCTGTTTTTT.

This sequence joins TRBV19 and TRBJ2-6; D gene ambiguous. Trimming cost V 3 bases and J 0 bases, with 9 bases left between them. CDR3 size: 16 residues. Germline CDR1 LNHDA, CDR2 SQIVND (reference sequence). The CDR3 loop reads CASSMGLISGANVLTF. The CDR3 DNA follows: TGTGCCAGTAGTATGGGCCTAATCTCTGGGGCCAACGTCCTGACTTTC.

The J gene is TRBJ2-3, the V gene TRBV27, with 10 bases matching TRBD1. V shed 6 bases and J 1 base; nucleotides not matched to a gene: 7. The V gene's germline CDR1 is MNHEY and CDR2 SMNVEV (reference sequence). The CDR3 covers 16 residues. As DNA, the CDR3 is TGTGCCAGCAGGTCTGGCGGGACAGGGGGCACAGATACGCAGTATTTT. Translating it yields CASRSGGTGGTDTQYF.

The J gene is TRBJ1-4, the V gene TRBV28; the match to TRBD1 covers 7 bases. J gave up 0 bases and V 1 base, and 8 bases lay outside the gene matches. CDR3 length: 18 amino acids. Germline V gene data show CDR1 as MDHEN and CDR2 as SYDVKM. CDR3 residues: CASSLLVGGTATNEKLFF. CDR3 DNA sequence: TGTGCCAGCAGTTTATTAGTCGGAGGGACAGCAACTAATGAAAAACTGTTTTTT.

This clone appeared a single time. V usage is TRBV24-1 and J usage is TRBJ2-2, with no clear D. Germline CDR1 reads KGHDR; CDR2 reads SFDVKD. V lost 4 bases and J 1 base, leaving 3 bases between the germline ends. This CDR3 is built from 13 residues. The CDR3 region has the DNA TGTGCCACCAGTGACCAGAACACCGGGGAGCTGTTTTTT. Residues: CATSDQNTGELFF.

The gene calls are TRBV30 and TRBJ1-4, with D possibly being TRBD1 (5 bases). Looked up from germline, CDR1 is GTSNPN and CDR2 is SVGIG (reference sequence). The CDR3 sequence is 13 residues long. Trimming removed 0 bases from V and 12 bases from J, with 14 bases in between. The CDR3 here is CAWSVRRAGELFF. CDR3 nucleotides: TGTGCCTGGAGTGTACGGAGGGCGGGGGAACTGTTTTTT.

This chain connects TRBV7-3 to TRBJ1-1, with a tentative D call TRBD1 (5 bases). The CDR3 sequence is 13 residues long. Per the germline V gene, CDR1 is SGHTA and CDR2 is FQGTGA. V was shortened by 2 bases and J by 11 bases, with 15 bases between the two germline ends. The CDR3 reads CASSLSPGREAFF. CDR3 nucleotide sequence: TGTGCCAGCAGCTTATCACCGGGACGGGAGGCTTTCTTT.

In nucleotides, the CDR3 is TGTGCCAGCAGCTTACTGCAGGGGCTTGAGCAGTTCTTC. Amino acid sequence: CASSLLQGLEQFF. The rearrangement uses TRBV7-9 and TRBJ2-1; possible D gene TRBD1, 6 bases. V was shortened by 2 bases and J by 9 bases, with 11 bases between the two germline ends. This CDR3 comprises 13 residues. Germline assignment: CDR1 SEHNR and CDR2 FQNEAQ (reference sequence).

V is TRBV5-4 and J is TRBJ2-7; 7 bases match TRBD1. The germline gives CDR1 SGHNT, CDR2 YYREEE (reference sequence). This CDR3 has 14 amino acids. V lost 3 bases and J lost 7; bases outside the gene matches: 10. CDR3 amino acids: CASSSSGTALEQYF. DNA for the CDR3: TGTGCCAGCAGCTCCTCCGGGACAGCCTTGGAGCAGTACTTC.

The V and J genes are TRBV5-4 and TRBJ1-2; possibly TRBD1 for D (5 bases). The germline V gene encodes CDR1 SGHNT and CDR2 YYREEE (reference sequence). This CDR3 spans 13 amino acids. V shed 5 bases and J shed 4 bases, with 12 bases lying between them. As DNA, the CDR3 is TGTGCCAGCAGTGACAGTTGGGGCTATGGCTACACCTTC. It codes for CASSDSWGYGYTF.

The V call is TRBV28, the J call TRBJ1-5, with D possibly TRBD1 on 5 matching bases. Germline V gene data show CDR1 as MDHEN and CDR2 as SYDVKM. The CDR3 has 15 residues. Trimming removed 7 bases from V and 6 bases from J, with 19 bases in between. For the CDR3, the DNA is TGTGCCAGCAAAAACTCGGGGGGGGACCCTCAGCCCCAGCATTTT. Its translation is CASKNSGGDPQPQHF.